The entry below describes one T cell receptor beta chain. Its specific antigen is unknown. The record has no base qualities; no much larger clone is one base away. Library preparation was by RACE. The instrument given in TCRdb is NextSeq 500. Library preparation attached unique molecular identifiers to individual cDNA molecules for quantitative, reproducible TCR counting. Each blood RNA sample was used to sequence both TCR alpha and TCR beta chains. The authors' pipeline ran thus. Samples had a median of roughly 98,000 TCRs, with a range from roughly 23,224 to 700,000. The Decombinator software suite was used to annotate the V, J and CDR3 of the TCR reads. For the PS versus PT1 abundance plots, all samples were subsampled to the same number of TCRs (28,000). Expanded TCRs were defined as absent before sensitization and observed at least eight times at the 2-week time point. The raw public data were reprocessed by TCRdb itself: fastp quality trimming at Q25, MiXCR clonotype calling, in-frame beta chains only. Rows matching on CDR3 protein sequence are summarized as one entry with the most common DNA and genes. The V and J calls come from TCRdb's annotation, not from the publication. For this sample there are under 200,000 distinct CDR3 sequences; roughly 15% appear just once. Of the sample, 1.7% is held by the ten largest clones.

The junction carries 11 bases between V and J, which are trimmed by 5 bases and 3 bases respectively. Counted from cysteine to phenylalanine, this CDR3 has 13 amino acids. Only the CDR3 portion is preserved as DNA: 39 bases, with reading frame beginning at the first base. The time point label, read with the paper, signifies: patch test 1, 2 weeks after DPC sensitization. The label giving this sample's treatment or condition can be read as: therapeutic diphenylcyclopropenone sensitization with weekly scalp DPC. At each patch-test visit, blood was drawn before the patch test was applied. Patients were eligible if aged 18 to 70, diagnosed with alopecia and judged suitable for DPC therapy, and pregnant patients were excluded. Total RNA was extracted from unfractionated whole blood that had been collected in Tempus Blood RNA tubes. These data come from a study of human T cells and chemical hapten exposure (dated by TCRdb to the early 2020s). Concerning the study at large: For sensitization, 2% DPC in acetone was applied to an approximately 2 cm by approximately 2 cm area of upper inner arm skin. Libraries were combined into a pool for sequencing, and differences in TCR yield between samples came mainly from small differences in library volumes within the pool. Some 29 alopecia patients gave blood for TCR sequencing at one to four time points (pre-sensitization, 2, 6 and 24 weeks). Patient blood was sampled pre-sensitization (week 0) and at 2, 6 and about 24 weeks after DPC sensitization. Patch testing was performed on the upper back with Finn chambers containing 0.01% DPC, and the patch tests were scored after 6 days according to International Contact Dermatitis Research Group standards. Throughout the roughly 25-week study period, patients were also given weekly therapeutic DPC doses on the scalp. The patient cohort, mostly female, included alopecia areata with under or over 50% scalp involvement, alopecia totalis and alopecia universalis. This study followed changes in the peripheral blood TCR repertoire in vivo during primary and secondary sensitization of alopecia patients to the hapten diphenylcyclopropenone (DPC).

The paper's findings and limits, for the study overall: DPC sensitization did not change how many TCRs were above 1 in 1000 frequency, and no evidence was found of alterations in global repertoire structure. Patch test score was positively correlated with the number of PT1 expanded TCRs, with significance at thresholds 8, 16 and 32 but not at 4. After repeated subsampling, the strength of the expansion versus patch-test correlation and the threshold at which it became significant changed. Significantly more large CDR3 similarity clusters were formed by expanded TCRs than by pre-sensitization or healthy control sets, consistent with antigen-driven responses. Alopecia, a presumed autoimmune disease, was present in all patients, so the immune response of the patients might differ from that of healthy individuals.

This chain is built from TRBV12-3 or TRBV12-4 and TRBJ2-7; no D gene can be assigned with confidence. The sample in question was whole blood, obtained in connection with sensitization to the hapten diphenylcyclopropenone (DPC). This receptor was identified in a woman in her twenties or thirties with alopecia areata. Some clones in this sample may be carry-over from other donors' samples. The DNA reads TGTGCCAGCAGTACTACACCGAGCTACGAGCAGTACTTC. Its amino acids are CASSTTPSYEQYF.